This T cell receptor beta chain was sequenced in a study of blood T cell repertoires in COVID-19. The protocol was immunoSEQ multiplex PCR, while the TCRdb copy is restricted to in-frame clones and leaves out a portion. The repertoire includes about 160,000 clones, around 82% of them detected once, and about 14% sits in the top ten. Germline lookup yields CDR1 SGHTA and CDR2 FQGNSA. There are 13 residues in the CDR3. Trimming took off 9 bases at V and 7 bases at J, with 18 bases between the two ends. The rearrangement joins TRBV7-2 to TRBJ1-2; no reliable D call. The TCR comes from a man aged 18 to 29 with active or convalescent COVID-19. Sequenced: peripheral blood. This CDR3 reads CASVSGNRGGYTF. In DNA form, the CDR3 reads TGTGCCAGTGTATCGGGGAACCGGGGTGGCTACACCTTC.